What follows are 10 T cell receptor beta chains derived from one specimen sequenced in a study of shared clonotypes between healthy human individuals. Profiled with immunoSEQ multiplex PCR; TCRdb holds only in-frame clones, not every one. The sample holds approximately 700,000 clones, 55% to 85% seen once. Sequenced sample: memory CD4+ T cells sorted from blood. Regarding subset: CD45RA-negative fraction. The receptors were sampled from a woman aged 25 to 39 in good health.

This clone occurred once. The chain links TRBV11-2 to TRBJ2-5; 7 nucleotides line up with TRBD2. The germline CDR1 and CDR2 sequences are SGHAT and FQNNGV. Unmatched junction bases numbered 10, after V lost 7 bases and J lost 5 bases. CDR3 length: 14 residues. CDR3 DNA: TGTGCCAGCACCTTCGGGGGGATTGGGGAGACCCAGTACTTC. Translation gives CASTFGGIGETQYF. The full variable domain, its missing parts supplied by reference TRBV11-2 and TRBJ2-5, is EAGVAQSPRYKIIEKRQSVAFWCNPISGHATLYWYQQILGQGPKLLIQFQNNGVVDDSQLPKDRFSAERLKGVDSTLKIQPAKLEDSAVYLCASTFGGIGETQYFGPGTRLLVL.

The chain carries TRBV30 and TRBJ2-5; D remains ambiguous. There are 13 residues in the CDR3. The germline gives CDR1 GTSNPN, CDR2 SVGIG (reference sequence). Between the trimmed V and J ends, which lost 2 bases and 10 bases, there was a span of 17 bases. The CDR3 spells CAWSQQPPRDQYF. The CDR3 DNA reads TGTGCCTGGAGTCAACAGCCACCAAGGGACCAGTACTTC.

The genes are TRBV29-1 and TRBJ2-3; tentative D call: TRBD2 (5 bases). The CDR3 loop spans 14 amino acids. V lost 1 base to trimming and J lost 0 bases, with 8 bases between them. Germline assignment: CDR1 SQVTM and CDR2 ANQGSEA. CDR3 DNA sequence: TGCAGCGTTGAAGCGGCTAGCAGCACAGATACGCAGTATTTT. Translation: CSVEAASSTDTQYF.

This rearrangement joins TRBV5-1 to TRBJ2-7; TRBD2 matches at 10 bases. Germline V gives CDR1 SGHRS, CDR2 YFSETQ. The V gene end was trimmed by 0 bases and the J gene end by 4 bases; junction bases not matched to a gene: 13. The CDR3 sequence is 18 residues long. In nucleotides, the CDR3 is TGCGCCAGCAGCTTGGCCCTAGCGGGAGCGGGGGTAGGGTACGAGCAGTACTTC. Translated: CASSLALAGAGVGYEQYF.

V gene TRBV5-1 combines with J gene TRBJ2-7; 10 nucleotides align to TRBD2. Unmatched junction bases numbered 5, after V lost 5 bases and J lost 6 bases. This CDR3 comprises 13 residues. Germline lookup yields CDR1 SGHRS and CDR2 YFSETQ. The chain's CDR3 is CASRVAGGVEQYF. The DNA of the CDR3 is TGCGCCAGCAGGGTAGCGGGAGGTGTCGAGCAGTACTTC.

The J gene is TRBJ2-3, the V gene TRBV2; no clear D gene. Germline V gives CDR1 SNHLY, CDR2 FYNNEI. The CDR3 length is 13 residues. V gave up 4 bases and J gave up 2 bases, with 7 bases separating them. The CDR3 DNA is TGTGCCAGCAGTGTTTCCTTCACAGATACGCAGTATTTT. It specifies CASSVSFTDTQYF.

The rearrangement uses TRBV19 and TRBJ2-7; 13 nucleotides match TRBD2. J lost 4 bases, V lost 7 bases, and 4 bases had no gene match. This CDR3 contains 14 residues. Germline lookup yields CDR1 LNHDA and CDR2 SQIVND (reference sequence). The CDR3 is CASKLAGGPYEQYF. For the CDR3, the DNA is TGTGCCAGTAAACTAGCGGGAGGGCCTTACGAGCAGTACTTC.

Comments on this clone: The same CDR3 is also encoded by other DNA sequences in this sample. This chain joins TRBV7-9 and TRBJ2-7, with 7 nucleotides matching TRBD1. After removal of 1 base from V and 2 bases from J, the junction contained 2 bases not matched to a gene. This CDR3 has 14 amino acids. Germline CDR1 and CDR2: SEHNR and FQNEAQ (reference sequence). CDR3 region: CASSLGGQTYEQYF. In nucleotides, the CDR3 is TGTGCCAGCAGCTTAGGGGGACAGACCTACGAGCAGTACTTC.

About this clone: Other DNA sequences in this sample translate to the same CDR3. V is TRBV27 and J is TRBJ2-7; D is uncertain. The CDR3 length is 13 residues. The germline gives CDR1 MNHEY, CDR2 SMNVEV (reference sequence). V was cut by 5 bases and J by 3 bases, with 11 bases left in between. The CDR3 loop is CASSPGRNYEQYF. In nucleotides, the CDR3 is TGTGCCAGCAGTCCGGGTCGGAACTACGAGCAGTACTTC.

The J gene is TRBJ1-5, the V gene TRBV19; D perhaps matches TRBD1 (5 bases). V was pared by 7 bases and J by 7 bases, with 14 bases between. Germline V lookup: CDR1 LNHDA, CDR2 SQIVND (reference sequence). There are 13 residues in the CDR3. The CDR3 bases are TGTGCCAGTAAGGAGCCAGGGAAGCAGCCCCAGCATTTT. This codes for CASKEPGKQPQHF.